The rows below give T cell receptor beta chains drawn from one sample of a study of blood T cell repertoires in COVID-19. Profiling relied on immunoSEQ multiplex PCR, and the TCRdb table lists in-frame clones only, not all of them. The sample consists of about 200,000 clones, around 92% of them appearing once. The source material was PBMCs or T cells enriched from blood (not recorded which). The source of these receptors is a woman aged 18-29 years who had recovered from COVID-19. Both conserved end residues are part of each CDR3. Each record gives: D gene, V gene, clone size, J gene, CDR3 DNA, CDR3 protein. A D gene is named only where the DNA matches it firmly. The size of a clone is reported for some rows only, either as once, few or many, or as a class for expanded clones.

>TRBD2|TRBV4-1|.|TRBJ2-7
TGCGCCAGCAGCCACCCAGGCGAAGGACTAGCGGGGGGGGAGTCGCTTTACGAGCAGTACTTC
CASSHPGEGLAGGESLYEQYF
>TRBD1|TRBV5-1|.|TRBJ1-2
TGCGCCAGCAGCTTGGCCGAGGGGGCGTCTTACAACTATGGCTACACCTTC
CASSLAEGASYNYGYTF
>.|TRBV6-6|.|TRBJ2-7
TGTGCCAGCAGTTACTCGGCGGGGCGGGGGCCCTACGAGCAGTACTTC
CASSYSAGRGPYEQYF
>.|TRBV7-2|.|TRBJ1-3
TGTGCCAGCAGCTTATGGGGGGCTGGAAACACCATATATTTT
CASSLWGAGNTIYF
>.|TRBV9|.|TRBJ2-5
TGTGCCAGCAGCAGCATTTCCTCGCCCGGGGAAGAGACCCAGTACTTC
CASSSISSPGEETQYF
>.|TRBV5-4|.|TRBJ2-1
TGTGCCAGCGGGCCAGGGGAATGGTGGAATGAGCAGTTCTTC
CASGPGEWWNEQFF
>TRBD1|TRBV6-5|.|TRBJ1-2
TGTGCCAGCAGCCCCGGGGACAGTCTTAGCTATGGCTACACCTTC
CASSPGDSLSYGYTF
>TRBD2|TRBV9|.|TRBJ2-2
TGTGCCAGCAGCGCCGACATGCGGGGGGCCACCGGGGAGCTGTTTTTT
CASSADMRGATGELFF
>.|TRBV28|.|TRBJ2-2
TGTGCCAGCAGTTTAAGGCAGGGCGGTGGCACCGGGGAGCTGTTTTTT
CASSLRQGGGTGELFF
>.|TRBV5-1|.|TRBJ2-7
TGCGCCAGCAGCTTGGTGTTCGGTTCCTACGAGCAGTACTTC
CASSLVFGSYEQYF
>.|TRBV30|.|TRBJ1-1
TGTGCCTGGAGTTTAGGCGCGGGGGCTTTCTTT
CAWSLGAGAFF
>.|TRBV15|.|TRBJ1-4
TGTGCCACCAGCCGCCCCGAGGTCGCGAATGAAAAACTGTTTTTT
CATSRPEVANEKLFF
>.|TRBV14|.|TRBJ1-3
TGTGCCAGCAGCCGACAGGCCTCTGGAAACACCATATATTTT
CASSRQASGNTIYF
>.|TRBV12-3/TRBV12-4|.|TRBJ1-5
TGTGCCAGCAGTTTGACAGACAATCAGCCCCAGCATTTT
CASSLTDNQPQHF
>.|TRBV6-5|.|TRBJ1-1
TGTGCCAGCAGTCTACAGGGAAACACTGAAGCTTTCTTT
CASSLQGNTEAFF
>.|TRBV4-1|.|TRBJ1-6
TGCGCCAGCAGCCAAACAGAGGGAAATTCACCCCTCCACTTT
CASSQTEGNSPLHF
>.|TRBV9|.|TRBJ2-7
TGTGCCAGCAGCAAAAAGGGGGATCGGGACGAGCAGTACTTC
CASSKKGDRDEQYF
>TRBD1|TRBV29-1|.|TRBJ2-1
TGCGGGTCGGGACAGGGGGGATATGAGCAGTTCTTC
CGSGQGGYEQFF
>TRBD1|TRBV15|.|TRBJ1-4
TGTGCCACCAGCAGCTTAAGGACAGGGTTTGCAACTAATGAAAAACTGTTTTTT
CATSSLRTGFATNEKLFF
>.|TRBV24-1|.|TRBJ1-6
TGTGCCACCAGTGATTTGCGGGTTGTCGCTTCACCCCTCCACTTT
CATSDLRVVASPLHF
>TRBD2|TRBV9|.|TRBJ2-2
TGTGCCAGCAGCGTAGGAATAGCGGGGGGGCATGTCCCCGGGGAGCTGTTTTTT
CASSVGIAGGHVPGELFF
>.|TRBV27|few|TRBJ2-7
TGTGCCAGCAGTTCCCCTCCAGAGGTCCCCCACAACTTCTACGAGCAGTACTTC
CASSSPPEVPHNFYEQYF
>TRBD1|TRBV7-2|.|TRBJ1-5
TGTGCCAGCAGCTTAGGGAGGACAGGGACCGGCGGTAATCAGCCCCAGCATTTT
CASSLGRTGTGGNQPQHF
>TRBD2|TRBV3-1/TRBV3-2|.|TRBJ2-1
TGTGCCAGCAGCCAAGATGCCCTAGCGGGGGGGGTGCAGTTCTTC
CASSQDALAGGVQFF
>.|TRBV11-2|.|TRBJ1-1
TGTGCCAGCAGCTTAGGGAGCGATTACAAGAACACTGAAGCTTTCTTT
CASSLGSDYKNTEAFF
>TRBD1|TRBV2|.|TRBJ1-2
TGTGCCAGCAGTGAAGCGCTTCCAGGGGGGCTGAACTATGGCTACACCTTC
CASSEALPGGLNYGYTF
>.|TRBV9|.|TRBJ1-2
TGTGCCAGCAGCGTAGCATCAGGGTCCTATGGCTACACCTTC
CASSVASGSYGYTF
>.|TRBV7-9|.|TRBJ1-1
TGTGCCAGCAGCGATGAGAAACGCCAGGCCGGAGCTTTCTTT
CASSDEKRQAGAFF
>.|TRBV3-1/TRBV3-2|.|TRBJ1-1
TGTGCCAGCAGCCCCCTCCTCCGATCGACAGATAGGAACACTGAAGCTTTCTTT
CASSPLLRSTDRNTEAFF
>TRBD1|TRBV27|.|TRBJ1-1
TGTGCCAGCAGTCTCGGGACGGGACAGGCACTTGGGAACACTGAAGCTTTCTTT
CASSLGTGQALGNTEAFF
>.|TRBV27|.|TRBJ2-7
TGTGCCAGCACCTCCCAGCGAGGGCTGTACGAGCAGTACTTC
CASTSQRGLYEQYF
>.|TRBV18|.|TRBJ2-7
TGTGCCAGCTCACCGACCGGGTCTTCCTACGAGCAGTACTTC
CASSPTGSSYEQYF
>TRBD1|TRBV2|.|TRBJ1-6
TGTGCCACCTTGAGGGACAGAGATTCACCCCTCCACTTT
CATLRDRDSPLHF
>.|TRBV2|few|TRBJ2-7
TGTGCCAGCAGAACACGGACGTCCGGGAGCTCCTACGAGCAGTACTTC
CASRTRTSGSSYEQYF
>TRBD1|TRBV2|.|TRBJ2-1
TGTGCCAGCAGCGGACAGGGCCATGAGCAGTTCTTC
CASSGQGHEQFF
>TRBD2|TRBV24-1|.|TRBJ2-7
TGTGCCACCAGTGATTTGGCTAGCGGGGTCTCCTACGAGCAGTACTTC
CATSDLASGVSYEQYF
>.|TRBV28|.|TRBJ2-6
TGTGCCAGCAGTCACGACACCTCTGGGGCCAACGTCCTGACTTTC
CASSHDTSGANVLTF
>.|TRBV27|once|TRBJ2-7
TGTGCCAGCAGTTTAGGGGGCCACTACGAGCAGTACTTC
CASSLGGHYEQYF
>.|TRBV27|.|TRBJ2-7
TGTGCCAGCAGTTTAAGGGGGAGCCCCCCCTACGAGCAGTACTTC
CASSLRGSPPYEQYF
>TRBD1|TRBV9|.|TRBJ1-2
TGTGCCAGCAGCGTATGGCAGGGGGCACGAGGCTACACCTTC
CASSVWQGARGYTF
>TRBD2|TRBV18|.|TRBJ2-7
TGTGCCAGCTCACCTCCGGCTAGCGGGGGGTCCTACGAGCAGTACTTC
CASSPPASGGSYEQYF
>TRBD1|TRBV24-1|.|TRBJ2-7
TGTGCCACCAGTGACACGCGGACAGGTCGGGACGAGCAGTACTTC
CATSDTRTGRDEQYF
>TRBD1|TRBV7-9|.|TRBJ1-6
TGTGCCAGCAGCGCCGGGACAGGGTTTCTTACTTCACCCCTCCACTTT
CASSAGTGFLTSPLHF
>.|TRBV27|.|TRBJ2-3
TGTGCCAGCAGTCCTAGTACCCTCTGGCGCACAGATACGCAGTATTTT
CASSPSTLWRTDTQYF